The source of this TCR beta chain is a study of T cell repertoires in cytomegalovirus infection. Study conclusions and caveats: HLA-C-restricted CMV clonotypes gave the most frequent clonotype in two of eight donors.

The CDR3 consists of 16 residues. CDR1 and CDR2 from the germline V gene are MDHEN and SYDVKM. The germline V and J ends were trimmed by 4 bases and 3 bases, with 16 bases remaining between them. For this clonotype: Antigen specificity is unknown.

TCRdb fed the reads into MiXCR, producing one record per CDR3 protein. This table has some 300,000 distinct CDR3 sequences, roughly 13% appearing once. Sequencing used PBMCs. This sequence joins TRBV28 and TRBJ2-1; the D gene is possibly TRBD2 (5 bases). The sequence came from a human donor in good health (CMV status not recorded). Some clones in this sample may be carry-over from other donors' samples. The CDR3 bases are TGTGCCAGCAGTTCTCCTAGAGCGGCGAACTACAATGAGCAGTTCTTC. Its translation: CASSSPRAANYNEQFF. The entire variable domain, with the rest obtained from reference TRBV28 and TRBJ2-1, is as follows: DVKVTQSSRYLVKRTGEKVFLECVQDMDHENMFWYRQDPGLGLRLIYFSYDVKMKEKGDIPEGYSVSREKKERFSLILESASTNQTSMYLCASSSPRAANYNEQFFGPGTRLTVL.